The 10 T cell receptor beta chains below were found in one sample sequenced in a study of T cells in women clearing cervical HPV infection (dated by TCRdb to about 2018). The library was prepared using the immunoSEQ multiplex PCR assay. Not all clones reach the TCRdb copy of this immuneACCESS table, which keeps in-frame sequences only. Checked studies attribute under half of the gap to unresolved V genes and leave the rest unexplained. The sample table on file contains around 21,000 clones. Approximately 6% of the sample rests with the top ten. Sequences were obtained from blood buffy coat. The receptors come from a woman aged 18 to 75 with a cervical HPV16 infection that either progressed to CIN3+ or cleared (not recorded which).

On this clone: The missing CDR3 end, 3 residues past where the read stops, is filled in from the germline J gene. This rearrangement joins TRBV5-8 to TRBJ2-1, with no clear D. V was shortened by 0 bases and J by 7 bases, with 8 bases between the two germline ends. CDR1 is SGHTS and CDR2 is YDEGEE in the germline V gene. The CDR3 sequence is 13 residues long. The sequenced part of the CDR3 DNA is TGTGCCAGCAGCTTGGGCAGGCCTAATGAG. It encodes CASSLGRPNE. The complete CDR3 sequence is CASSLGRPNEQFF.

A word on this clone: The sequenced fragment ends 3 residues before the CDR3 boundary, so the rest is inferred from the germline J gene. The chain couples TRBV18 to TRBJ2-2, with 7 bases that match TRBD1. The trim removed 3 bases at V and 5 bases at J, leaving 3 bases unmatched. The CDR3 has 14 amino acids. Germline V gene data show CDR1 as KGHSH and CDR2 as LQKENI. CDR3 DNA (partial): TGTGCCAGCTCACCGCTACAGGGGACCGGGGAG. This gives the protein CASSPLQGTGE. The full-length CDR3 reads as CASSPLQGTGELFF.

The CDR3 loop is CASSLGGGKDEQFF. CDR3 bases read: TGCGCCAGCAGCTTAGGGGGGGGCAAAGATGAG. The chain is built from TRBV5-1 and TRBJ2-1, with a weak D call TRBD2 (7 bases). The CDR3 end lies 3 residues beyond the end of the read and is filled in from the germline J gene. Germline CDR1 and CDR2: SGHRS and YFSETQ. With 2 bases removed from V and 8 bases from J, the gap between germline ends came to 14 bases. This CDR3 spans 14 amino acids.

Turning to this clone: The sequenced fragment ends 3 residues before the CDR3 boundary, so the rest is inferred from the germline J gene. The chain has TRBV20-1 and TRBJ2-1; 11 bases are a match to TRBD2. From germline, CDR1 is DFQATT and CDR2 SNEGSKA (reference sequence). The CDR3 is 16 residues long. V lost 3 bases to trimming and J lost 6 bases; unmatched junction nucleotides: 10. The CDR3 DNA, read in part, is TGCAGTGCTAGCCTTACTAGCGGGAGTACCTCCAATGAG. As protein: CSASLTSGSTSNE. Given in full, the CDR3 is CSASLTSGSTSNEQFF.

With regard to this clone: The sequence runs out 3 residues before the end of the CDR3; the remainder is reconstructed from the germline J gene. The chain links TRBV7-9 to TRBJ1-1; D gene unclear. CDR1 SEHNR and CDR2 FQNEAQ come from the germline V gene (reference sequence). This CDR3 comprises 13 residues. Trimming removed 2 bases at V and 2 bases at J, with 6 bases between. Incomplete CDR3 DNA: TGTGCCAGCAGCTTAAACAGCAACACTGAA. It encodes CASSLNSNTE. The full CDR3 sequence reads CASSLNSNTEAFF.

To note about this clone: Read data end 3 residues before the CDR3 end; the end is taken from the germline J gene. The rearrangement joins TRBV2 to TRBJ2-1; a possible D gene is TRBD2 (5 bases). This CDR3 is 14 amino acids long. The V gene lost 3 bases and the J gene lost 2 bases, with 8 bases spanning the gap. CDR1 SNHLY and CDR2 FYNNEI come from the germline V gene. The DNA read from the CDR3 is TGTGCCAGCAGTGACGGGGAACCCTACAATGAG. Translated, it gives CASSDGEPYNE. The complete CDR3 sequence is CASSDGEPYNEQFF.

Concerning this clone itself: The read terminates 3 residues before the CDR3 end, so the remaining end is supplied by the germline J gene. The chain carries TRBV12-3 or TRBV12-4 and TRBJ2-3; weak D call: TRBD1 (5 bases). The V and J ends lost 10 bases and 1 base respectively, with 15 bases between them. The CDR3 contains 14 residues. The CDR3 protein is CATRDRGGTDTQYF. The covered CDR3 bases are TGTGCCACAAGAGACAGAGGAGGCACAGATACG.

Worth noting for this clone: The sequence runs out 3 residues before the end of the CDR3; the remainder is reconstructed from the germline J gene. The chain is built from TRBV7-2 and TRBJ2-1; tentative D call: TRBD2 (7 bases). The CDR3 runs to 15 residues. Trimming stripped 5 bases from V and 7 bases from J, with 18 bases between. Germline CDR1 and CDR2: SGHTA and FQGNSA. The CDR3 loop is CASSRGGESWNEQFF. The covered CDR3 bases are TGTGCCAGCAGCCGAGGGGGGGAGTCTTGGAATGAG.

On this clone itself: One end of the junction varies from germline; a read error may be responsible. The CDR3 end is not reached by the read, which stops 3 residues before it; the germline J gene fills it in. The J gene is TRBJ2-7, the V gene TRBV4-2, with a weak D call TRBD1 (6 bases). Germline CDR1 LGHNA, CDR2 YNFKEQ. This CDR3 has 14 amino acids. The CDR3 DNA, read in part, is TGCGCCAGCAGCCAAGATGACAGGACCTACGAG. Residues: CASSQDDRTYE. The CDR3 as a whole reads CASSQDDRTYEQYF.

This clone is classed as medium-sized by frequency. The read falls 3 residues short of the CDR3 end, and the missing part is taken from the germline J gene. The chain recombines TRBV6-2 or TRBV6-3 with TRBJ2-1; no firm D call. This CDR3 contains 13 residues. The V gene's germline CDR1 is MNHEY and CDR2 SVGEGT. The V end lost 6 bases, the J end lost 5 bases, and 11 bases lay between the germline ends. The CDR3 here is CASSPDKHNEQFF. The sequenced CDR3 bases are TGTGCCAGCAGCCCTGACAAACACAATGAG.